This TCR beta chain comes out of a study of blood T cell repertoires in COVID-19. Looking at the study overall: Both acute and convalescent COVID-19 samples were obtained from the United States, Italy and Spain. Nucleic acid was either cDNA or gDNA, and it came from T cells, B-cell-depleted T cells, or PBMCs.

In the authors' workflow: Amplification from reference gene primers served as the basis for estimated nucleated cell counts. Profiled with immunoSEQ multiplex PCR; TCRdb holds only in-frame clones, not every one. V, J and clone size reflect that table, while D and trimming were determined from the DNA. The sample lists about 100,000 clones, 80% to 95% occurring once. Germline values: CDR1 MDHEN, CDR2 SYDVKM. The CDR3 length is 14 residues. The germline V and J ends were trimmed by 6 bases and 3 bases, with 12 bases remaining between them. Sequencing input: peripheral blood. This chain links TRBV28 with TRBJ1-3; D not certain. The clonotype originates from a man between 65 and 85 years old with acute or convalescent COVID-19. DNA of the CDR3: TGTGCCAGCAGCCAATACGGGGTTGGAAACACCATATATTTT. It encodes CASSQYGVGNTIYF.